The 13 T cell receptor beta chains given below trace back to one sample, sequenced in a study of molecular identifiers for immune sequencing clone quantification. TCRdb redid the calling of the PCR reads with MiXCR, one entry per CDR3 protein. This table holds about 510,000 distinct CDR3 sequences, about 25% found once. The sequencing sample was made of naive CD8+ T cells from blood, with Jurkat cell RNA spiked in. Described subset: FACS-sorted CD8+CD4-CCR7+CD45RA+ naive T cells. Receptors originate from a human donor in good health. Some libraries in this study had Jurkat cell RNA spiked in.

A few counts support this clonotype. The CDR3 region has the DNA TGTGCCAGGGGGAGTCAGCCCCAGCATTTT. This translates into CARGSQPQHF. The chain has TRBV19 and TRBJ1-5; D is undetermined. This CDR3 contains 10 residues. CDR1 and CDR2 (germline): LNHDA, SQIVND (reference sequence). V was cut by 9 bases and J by 6 bases, with 6 bases left in between.

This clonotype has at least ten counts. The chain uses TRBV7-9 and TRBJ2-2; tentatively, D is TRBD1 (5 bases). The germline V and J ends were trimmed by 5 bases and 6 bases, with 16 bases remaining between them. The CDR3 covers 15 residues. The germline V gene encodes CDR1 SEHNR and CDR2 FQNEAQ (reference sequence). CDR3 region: CASSLGARGPGELFF. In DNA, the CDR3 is TGTGCCAGCAGCCTAGGGGCCCGAGGCCCCGGGGAGCTGTTTTTT.

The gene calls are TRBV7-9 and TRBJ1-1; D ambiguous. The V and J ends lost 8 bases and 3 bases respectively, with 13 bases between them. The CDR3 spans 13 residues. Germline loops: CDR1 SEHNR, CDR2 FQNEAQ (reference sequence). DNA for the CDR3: TGTGCCAGCGTGGTCTGGGATGACACTGAAGCTTTCTTT. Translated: CASVVWDDTEAFF.

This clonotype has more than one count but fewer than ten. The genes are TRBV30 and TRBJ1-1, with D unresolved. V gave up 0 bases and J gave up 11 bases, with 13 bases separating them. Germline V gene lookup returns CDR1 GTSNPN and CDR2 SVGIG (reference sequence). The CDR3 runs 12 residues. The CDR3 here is CAWSVPWGMAFF. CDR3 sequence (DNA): TGTGCCTGGAGTGTACCTTGGGGAATGGCTTTCTTT.

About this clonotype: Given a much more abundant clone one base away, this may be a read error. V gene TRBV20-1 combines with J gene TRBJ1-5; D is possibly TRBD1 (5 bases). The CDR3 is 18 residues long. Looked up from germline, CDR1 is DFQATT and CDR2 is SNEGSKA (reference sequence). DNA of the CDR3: TGCAGTGCTAGAGTGCGCCGGGACGGATCATATAGCAATCAGCCCCGGCATTTT. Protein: CSARVRRDGSYSNQPRHF.

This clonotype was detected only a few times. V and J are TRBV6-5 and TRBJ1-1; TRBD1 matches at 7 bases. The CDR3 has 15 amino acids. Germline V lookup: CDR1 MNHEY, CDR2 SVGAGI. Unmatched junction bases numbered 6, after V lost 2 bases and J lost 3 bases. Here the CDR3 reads CASSYRTGGDTEAFF. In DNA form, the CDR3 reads TGTGCCAGCAGTTACCGGACAGGCGGCGACACTGAAGCTTTCTTT.

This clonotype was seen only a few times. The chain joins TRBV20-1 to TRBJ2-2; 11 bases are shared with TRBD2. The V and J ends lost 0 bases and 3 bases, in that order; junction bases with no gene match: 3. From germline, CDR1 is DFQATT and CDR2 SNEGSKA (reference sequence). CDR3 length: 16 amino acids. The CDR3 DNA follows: TGCAGTGCTAGAGATCAACTAGCGGGAGACACCGGGGAGCTGTTTTTT. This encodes CSARDQLAGDTGELFF.

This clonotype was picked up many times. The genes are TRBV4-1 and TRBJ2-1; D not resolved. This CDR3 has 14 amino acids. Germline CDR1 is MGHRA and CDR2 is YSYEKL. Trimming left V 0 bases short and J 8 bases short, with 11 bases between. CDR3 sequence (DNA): TGCGCCAGCAGCCAAGATCCTGGGCCCGATGAGCAGTTCTTC. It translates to CASSQDPGPDEQFF.

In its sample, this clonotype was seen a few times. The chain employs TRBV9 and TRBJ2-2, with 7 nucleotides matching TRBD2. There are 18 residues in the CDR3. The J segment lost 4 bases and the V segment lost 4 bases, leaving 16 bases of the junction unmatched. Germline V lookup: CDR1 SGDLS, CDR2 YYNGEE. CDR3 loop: CASSPAEGLREGTGELFF. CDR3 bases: TGTGCCAGCAGCCCCGCGGAGGGACTAAGGGAGGGCACCGGGGAGCTGTTTTTT.

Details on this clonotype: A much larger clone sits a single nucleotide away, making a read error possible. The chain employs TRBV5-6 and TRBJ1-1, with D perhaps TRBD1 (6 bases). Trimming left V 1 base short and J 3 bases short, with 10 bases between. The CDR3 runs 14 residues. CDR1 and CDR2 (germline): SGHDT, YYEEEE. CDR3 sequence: CASSLRTEYTEAFF. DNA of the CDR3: TGTGCCAGCAGCTTGCGGACAGAGTACACTGAAGCTTTCTTT.

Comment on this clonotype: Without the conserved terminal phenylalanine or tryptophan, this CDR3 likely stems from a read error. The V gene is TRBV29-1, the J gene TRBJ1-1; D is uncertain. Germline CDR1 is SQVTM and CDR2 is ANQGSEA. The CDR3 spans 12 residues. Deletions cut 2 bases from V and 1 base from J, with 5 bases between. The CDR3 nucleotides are TGCAGCGTTGAAAAGGAGAACACTGAAGCTTTCCTA. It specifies CSVEKENTEAFL.

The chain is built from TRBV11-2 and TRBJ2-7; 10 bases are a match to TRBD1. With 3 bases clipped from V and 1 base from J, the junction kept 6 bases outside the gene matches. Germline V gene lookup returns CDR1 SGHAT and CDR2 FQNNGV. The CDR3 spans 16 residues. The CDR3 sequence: CASSFDRGPYSYEQYF. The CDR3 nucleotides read TGTGCCAGCAGCTTTGACAGGGGGCCCTATTCCTACGAGCAGTACTTC.

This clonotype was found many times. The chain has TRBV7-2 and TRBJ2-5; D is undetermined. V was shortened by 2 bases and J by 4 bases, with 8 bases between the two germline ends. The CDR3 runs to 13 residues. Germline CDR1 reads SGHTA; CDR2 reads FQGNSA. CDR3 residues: CASSLPPGETQYF. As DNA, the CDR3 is TGTGCCAGCAGCTTACCCCCCGGAGAGACCCAGTACTTC.